What follows are 17 T cell receptor beta chains derived from one specimen sequenced in a study of blood T cell repertoires in COVID-19. Sequenced by immunoSEQ multiplex PCR; TCRdb stores in-frame clones only, minus some. The sample lists about 82,000 clones, roughly 78% occurring once. Input material: peripheral blood. The source is a man between 60 and 75 years old with COVID-19, enrolled during active disease.

The sample holds many counts of this clone. This chain connects TRBV5-1 to TRBJ2-7; 12 nucleotides line up with TRBD1. The CDR3 contains 15 residues. Trimming took 4 bases from V and 2 from J; bases not matched to a gene: 4. Germline V lookup: CDR1 SGHRS, CDR2 YFSETQ. The CDR3 sequence: CASSQGQGAAYEQYF. The CDR3 DNA follows: TGCGCCAGCAGCCAGGGACAGGGGGCGGCCTACGAGCAGTACTTC.

The chain combines TRBV6-1 with TRBJ2-5; D is possibly TRBD1 (6 bases). CDR1 and CDR2 (germline): MNHNS, SASEGT. There are 15 residues in the CDR3. The ends were cut back, 3 bases at V and 0 bases at J, with 11 bases in the middle. CDR3 coding DNA: TGTGCCAGCAGTGAGGACAGAGGATACCAAGAGACCCAGTACTTC. It translates to CASSEDRGYQETQYF.

This rearrangement joins TRBV10-3 to TRBJ2-7; 7 bases are a match to TRBD2. Germline V gene data show CDR1 as ENHRY and CDR2 as SYGVKD. V dropped 4 bases and J dropped 6; count of bases not matched to a gene: 15. The CDR3 spans 16 residues. The CDR3 sequence is CAISVFRASGDFEQYF. The CDR3 DNA reads TGTGCCATCAGTGTATTTAGGGCTAGCGGAGATTTCGAGCAGTACTTC.

This rearrangement joins TRBV11-2 to TRBJ2-5, with D possibly matching TRBD2 (6 bases). The CDR3 is 15 residues long. Germline CDR1 SGHAT, CDR2 FQNNGV. Trimming removed 5 bases at V and 1 base at J, with 14 bases between. CDR3 in DNA: TGTGCCAGCAGCGCCCGCGGGGCATCCCAAGAGACCCAGTACTTC. Protein: CASSARGASQETQYF.

This clone was observed a few times. The CDR3 spells CASSTWGDDQPQHF. The CDR3 DNA reads TGTGCCAGCAGCACTTGGGGGGACGATCAGCCCCAGCATTTT. The chain combines TRBV9 with TRBJ1-5; weak D call: TRBD1 (5 bases). With 4 bases removed from V and 5 bases from J, the gap between germline ends came to 13 bases. CDR1 is SGDLS, CDR2 YYNGEE, per germline. This CDR3 has 14 residues.

The chain carries TRBV2 and TRBJ2-7, with TRBD1 as a possible D gene (6 bases). CDR3 length equals 16 residues. V was clipped by 6 bases and J by 1 base, with 19 bases between them. Germline V CDR1 and CDR2: SNHLY, FYNNEI. CDR3 in amino acids: CASSLSGTSGSYEQYF. CDR3 DNA sequence: TGTGCCAGCAGCTTATCCGGGACATCAGGATCCTACGAGCAGTACTTC.

V is TRBV10-1 and J is TRBJ2-7, with D possibly being TRBD1 (7 bases). The CDR3 has 19 amino acids. Germline-derived CDR1 and CDR2 are WNHNN and SYGVQD (reference sequence). V lost 3 bases to trimming and J lost 4 bases, with 28 bases between them. DNA of the CDR3: TGCGCCAGCAGTGACTACGCAGGAGGGGGCGTATCAATTGGGTACGAGCAGTACTTC. It translates to CASSDYAGGGVSIGYEQYF.

The chain has TRBV19 and TRBJ1-6; TRBD1 is a possible D gene (5 bases). Trimming took 5 bases from V and 7 from J, leaving 12 bases between them. The CDR3 extends over 14 amino acids. CDR1 and CDR2 (germline): LNHDA, SQIVND (reference sequence). This CDR3 is CASSFDRVNSPLHF. The CDR3 DNA reads as TGTGCCAGTAGTTTTGACAGAGTGAATTCACCCCTCCACTTT.

The gene calls are TRBV6-2 or TRBV6-3 and TRBJ2-3; 8 bases fit TRBD2. The germline V gene encodes CDR1 MNHEY and CDR2 SVGEGT. J gave up 2 bases and V 4 bases, and 11 bases lay outside the gene matches. This CDR3 is 17 amino acids long. The CDR3, as DNA: TGTGCCAGCAGTTCCCAAACTAGCGGAGCAGCCACAGATACGCAGTATTTT. It translates to CASSSQTSGAATDTQYF.

The chain has TRBV7-2 and TRBJ1-5, with D possibly TRBD1 on 5 matching bases. This CDR3 is 14 amino acids long. V was pared by 3 bases and J by 7 bases, with 13 bases between. CDR1 is SGHTA and CDR2 is FQGNSA in the germline V gene. In nucleotides, the CDR3 is TGTGCCAGCAGCTTCCCCGGGGGTTTACAGCCCCAGCATTTT. Its translation is CASSFPGGLQPQHF.

The chain employs TRBV4-1 and TRBJ2-1; 8 positions agree with TRBD2. Germline values: CDR1 MGHRA, CDR2 YSYEKL. This CDR3 is built from 14 residues. J lost 5 bases, V lost 9 bases, and 9 bases had no gene match. The CDR3 loop reads CASTSGRGHNEQFF. As DNA, the CDR3 is TGCGCCAGTACGAGCGGGAGAGGACACAATGAGCAGTTCTTC.

The J gene is TRBJ2-7, the V gene TRBV11-3; D may be TRBD2 (5 bases). Germline CDR1 reads SGHNT; CDR2 reads YENEEA. Trimming removed 0 bases at V and 5 bases at J, with 5 bases between. CDR3 length equals 12 residues. The CDR3 sequence is CASSLEGDEQYF. The CDR3 nucleotides read TGTGCCAGCAGCTTAGAGGGAGACGAGCAGTACTTC.

This clone was recorded a few times. The gene calls are TRBV29-1 and TRBJ1-1; no clear D. V gave up 7 bases and J gave up 0 bases, with 6 bases separating them. This CDR3 contains 11 residues. Germline V gene data show CDR1 as SQVTM and CDR2 as ANQGSEA. CDR3: CSGVVNTEAFF. CDR3 DNA sequence: TGCAGCGGCGTAGTGAACACTGAAGCTTTCTTT.

V and J are TRBV19 and TRBJ2-4; 8 bases match TRBD1. This CDR3 has 20 amino acids. Trimming cost V 0 bases and J 0 bases; bases outside gene matches: 13. Germline CDR1 LNHDA, CDR2 SQIVND (reference sequence). CDR3 region: CASSIDPPGQAKGAKNIQYF. The CDR3 DNA follows: TGTGCCAGTAGTATAGATCCGCCGGGACAGGCGAAAGGAGCCAAAAACATTCAGTACTTC.

The V and J genes are TRBV19 and TRBJ2-3; 8 nucleotides agree with TRBD2. Germline-derived CDR1 and CDR2 are LNHDA and SQIVND (reference sequence). The CDR3 spans 16 residues. The trim removed 5 bases at V and 0 bases at J, leaving 7 bases unmatched. CDR3 in DNA: TGTGCCAGTAGTGCCATAGCGGGGTCTAGCACAGATACGCAGTATTTT. Its translation is CASSAIAGSSTDTQYF.

The chain employs TRBV5-8 and TRBJ2-2; possible D gene TRBD1, 6 bases. V lost 0 bases and J 0 bases, leaving 15 bases between the germline ends. The CDR3 is 18 amino acids. Germline V gene data show CDR1 as SGHTS and CDR2 as YDEGEE. The CDR3 nucleotides are TGTGCCAGCAGCTTGGCCAACCAGGGGCACCCGAACACCGGGGAGCTGTTTTTT. Encoded protein: CASSLANQGHPNTGELFF.

The V gene is TRBV19, the J gene TRBJ2-3; 10 positions match TRBD2. The CDR3 totals 16 residues. Unmatched junction bases numbered 11, after V lost 6 bases and J lost 5 bases. Germline V gene lookup returns CDR1 LNHDA and CDR2 SQIVND (reference sequence). The CDR3 is CASRGPSGSLGDTQYF. The CDR3 nucleotides read TGTGCCAGTAGGGGTCCTAGCGGGAGTCTGGGAGATACGCAGTATTTT. Combining the CDR3 with reference TRBV19 and TRBJ2-3 gives the whole variable domain DGGITQSPKYLFRKEGQNVTLSCEQNLNHDAMYWYRQDPGQGLRLIYYSQIVNDFQKGDIAEGYSVSREKKESFPLTVTSAQKNPTAFYLCASRGPSGSLGDTQYFGPGTRLTVL.